One T cell receptor (beta chain) is described in this entry. Antigen: not known. This sample was included in a study of blood T cells in healthy people across ages. Study-wide findings and caveats: It was not possible, with unsorted PBMCs, to conclusively compare naive and antigen-experienced cells.

Germline V gives CDR1 SGHTA, CDR2 FQGNSA. The CDR3 has 13 amino acids. V shed 5 bases and J shed 11 bases, with 18 bases lying between them. A second PCR, run for roughly 7 to 11 cycles, used a sample-barcoded 5' primer plus a J-beta primer mix. TCRdb itself ran the 5' RACE reads through MiXCR, one entry per CDR3 protein. This sample has fewer than 2,000,000 distinct CDR3 sequences; around 40% occur once, and the top ten carry more than 20%. The clonotype originates from a human donor in good health. This chain links TRBV7-2 with TRBJ1-1; no clear D. The sequenced sample consisted of blood. CDR3 region: CASSHSLDKRAFF. The CDR3 DNA follows: TGTGCCAGCAGCCATTCACTCGACAAGAGGGCTTTCTTT.